The 18 T cell receptor beta chains below all came from one sample that was sequenced in a study of Tregs in tolerant kidney transplant recipients. Data came from immunoSEQ multiplex PCR; TCRdb stores just in-frame clones and leaves some out. The table lists some 57,000 clones, approximately 90% of them singletons. The nonmyeloablative bone marrow transplants came from related graft donors, with transient mixed chimerism. The material was CD8+ T cells from blood (PBMCs), obtained 24 months after the transplant. The receptor set was obtained from a human patient who received a combined kidney and bone marrow transplant. Some of the T cells may derive from the graft donor.

This clone was seen a single time. V usage is TRBV6-5 and J usage is TRBJ2-3, with D possibly matching TRBD1 (6 bases). The CDR3 contains 13 residues. Trimming cost V 5 bases and J 2 bases, with 8 bases left between them. Germline lookup yields CDR1 MNHEY and CDR2 SVGAGI. In DNA, the CDR3 is TGTGCCAGCAGTGACAGGATCACAGATACGCAGTATTTT. Translating it yields CASSDRITDTQYF.

V and J are TRBV5-6 and TRBJ2-7; 9 bases line up with TRBD1. There are 15 residues in the CDR3. Germline lookup yields CDR1 SGHDT and CDR2 YYEEEE. V was clipped by 5 bases and J by 2 bases; unmatched bases: 8. The CDR3 sequence is CASRNGQGTPYEQYF. The CDR3 coding sequence is TGTGCCAGCAGAAACGGACAGGGGACCCCCTACGAGCAGTACTTC.

The chain combines TRBV29-1 with TRBJ1-1, with 8 positions matching TRBD1. Germline V CDR1 and CDR2: SQVTM, ANQGSEA. CDR3 length: 17 amino acids. J gave up 5 bases and V 1 base, and 15 bases lay outside the gene matches. The CDR3 protein is CSVEVWQGAFGRTEAFF. The CDR3, as DNA: TGCAGCGTTGAAGTCTGGCAGGGGGCTTTTGGGAGGACTGAAGCTTTCTTT. The whole variable domain, remainder taken from reference TRBV29-1 and TRBJ1-1, is SAVISQKPSRDICQRGTSLTIQCQVDSQVTMMFWYRQQPGQSLTLIATANQGSEATYESGFVIDKFPISRPNLTFSTLTVSNMSPEDSSIYLCSVEVWQGAFGRTEAFFGQGTRLTVV.

The chain recombines TRBV2 with TRBJ2-7; TRBD2 might be the D (6 bases). Deletions cut 3 bases from V and 3 bases from J, with 12 bases between. Germline CDR1 reads SNHLY; CDR2 reads FYNNEI. The CDR3 is 14 residues long. The CDR3 loop reads CASSDKVGSYEQYF. CDR3 in DNA: TGTGCCAGCAGTGATAAAGTCGGGAGCTACGAGCAGTACTTC.

The chain uses TRBV4-2 and TRBJ1-4, with D perhaps TRBD1 (6 bases). Germline values: CDR1 LGHNA, CDR2 YNFKEQ. V was trimmed by 0 bases and J by 8 bases, leaving 13 bases between them. The CDR3 loop spans 15 amino acids. The CDR3: CASSQDLQGSEKLFF. CDR3 DNA: TGTGCCAGCAGCCAAGACTTACAGGGAAGCGAAAAACTGTTTTTT.

This clone was counted only a few times. The chain employs TRBV5-1 and TRBJ2-6, with D possibly being TRBD2 (7 bases). Germline V gene sequence: CDR1 SGHRS, CDR2 YFSETQ. This CDR3 comprises 20 residues. Deletions cut 0 bases from V and 4 bases from J, with 23 bases between. This CDR3 is CASSLDWLGGASFGANVLTF. The CDR3 coding sequence is TGCGCCAGCAGCTTGGACTGGTTGGGGGGGGCCTCTTTCGGGGCCAACGTCCTGACTTTC. The full variable domain, in which reference TRBV5-1 and TRBJ2-6 provide the parts outside the CDR3, is KAGVTQTPRYLIKTRGQQVTLSCSPISGHRSVSWYQQTPGQGLQFLFEYFSETQRNKGNFPGRFSGRQFSNSRSEMNVSTLELGDSALYLCASSLDWLGGASFGANVLTFGAGSRLTVL.

The V and J genes are TRBV5-6 and TRBJ2-7, with D tentatively TRBD1 (5 bases). CDR1 is SGHDT, CDR2 YYEEEE, per germline. Trimming shortened V by 5 bases and J by 3 bases, and 9 bases separated the two germline ends. The CDR3 totals 12 residues. CDR3 in DNA: TGTGCCAGCAGTCAAGGGGTCTACGAGCAGTACTTC. It yields the protein CASSQGVYEQYF.

The chain joins TRBV11-3 to TRBJ2-2; TRBD1 is a possible D gene (6 bases). Per the germline V gene, CDR1 is SGHNT and CDR2 is YENEEA. Trimming took 5 bases from V and 1 from J, leaving 11 bases between them. The CDR3 length is 15 residues. The CDR3 coding sequence is TGTGCCAGCAGCGCCCTCAGGGGGAACACCGGGGAGCTGTTTTTT. Translating gives CASSALRGNTGELFF.

The V call is TRBV18, the J call TRBJ2-5; tentative D call: TRBD2 (5 bases). The CDR3 has 13 residues. Trimming took off 3 bases at V and 5 bases at J, with 10 bases between the two ends. The germline gives CDR1 KGHSH, CDR2 LQKENI. CDR3: CASSPGVMETQYF. The CDR3 bases are TGTGCCAGCTCACCGGGAGTAATGGAGACCCAGTACTTC.

V and J are TRBV7-9 and TRBJ1-5, with D hard to call. This CDR3 is 14 amino acids long. The germline V gene has CDR1 SEHNR and CDR2 FQNEAQ (reference sequence). V gave up 1 base and J gave up 7 bases, with 11 bases separating them. In DNA form, the CDR3 reads TGTGCCAGCAGCTTAGACGGTGTGGAGCAGCCCCAGCATTTT. This translates into CASSLDGVEQPQHF.

The V gene is TRBV19, the J gene TRBJ2-7; 12 bases agree with TRBD2. J was trimmed by 4 bases and V by 5 bases; bases with no gene match: 3. Germline V CDR1 and CDR2: LNHDA, SQIVND (reference sequence). The CDR3 has 14 residues. DNA of the CDR3: TGTGCCAGTAGTCCCGGACTAGCGGGGTACGAGCAGTACTTC. The encoded protein is CASSPGLAGYEQYF. Together with reference TRBV19 and TRBJ2-7, the CDR3 gives the full variable domain: DGGITQSPKYLFRKEGQNVTLSCEQNLNHDAMYWYRQDPGQGLRLIYYSQIVNDFQKGDIAEGYSVSREKKESFPLTVTSAQKNPTAFYLCASSPGLAGYEQYFGPGTRLTVT.

V is TRBV10-3 and J is TRBJ1-5; no clear D gene. Between the trimmed V and J ends, which lost 2 bases and 0 bases, there was a span of 11 bases. Germline CDR1 is ENHRY and CDR2 is SYGVKD. This CDR3 contains 16 residues. CDR3 protein: CAISEESVDSNQPQHF. The CDR3 coding sequence is TGTGCCATCAGTGAGGAGTCGGTCGATAGCAATCAGCCCCAGCATTTT.

V is TRBV14 and J is TRBJ1-4; possible D gene TRBD1, 6 bases. The CDR3 is 17 amino acids. The V end was cut by 3 bases, the J end by 4 bases, with 18 bases between. Germline-derived CDR1 and CDR2 are SGHDN and FVKESK. The CDR3 reads CASSHRRAGAGNEKLFF. CDR3 bases: TGTGCCAGCAGCCACCGCAGGGCGGGGGCGGGTAATGAAAAACTGTTTTTT.

The chain is built from TRBV10-3 and TRBJ2-7, with TRBD2 matching 10 bases. The germline gives CDR1 ENHRY, CDR2 SYGVKD. J lost 3 bases, V lost 3 bases, and 2 bases had no gene match. The CDR3 runs 14 residues. The DNA for the CDR3 is TGTGCCATCAGTGAAAGCGGGGGGGACTACGAGCAGTACTTC. It encodes CAISESGGDYEQYF.

J is TRBJ2-2 and V is TRBV7-7, with 7 bases fitting TRBD2. This CDR3 comprises 16 residues. Trimming removed 5 bases from V and 2 bases from J; junction bases left unmatched: 8. CDR1 SSHAT and CDR2 FNYEAQ come from the germline V gene (reference sequence). The CDR3 reads CASSPPAGVNTGELFF. The CDR3 DNA is TGTGCCAGCAGCCCCCCCGCGGGAGTAAACACCGGGGAGCTGTTTTTT.

V is TRBV19 and J is TRBJ2-5; D is ambiguous. CDR1 LNHDA and CDR2 SQIVND come from the germline V gene (reference sequence). The CDR3 sequence is 13 residues long. The V gene lost 4 bases and the J gene lost 4 bases, with 10 bases spanning the gap. The CDR3 is CASSRSLSETQYF. The CDR3 DNA is TGTGCCAGTAGTAGGTCACTCTCAGAGACCCAGTACTTC. The full variable domain, with the rest looked up from reference TRBV19 and TRBJ2-5, is DGGITQSPKYLFRKEGQNVTLSCEQNLNHDAMYWYRQDPGQGLRLIYYSQIVNDFQKGDIAEGYSVSREKKESFPLTVTSAQKNPTAFYLCASSRSLSETQYFGPGTRLLVL.

The CDR3: CASGGGTGINQPQHF. The CDR3 DNA reads as TGTGCCAGCGGGGGGGGGACAGGGATCAATCAGCCCCAGCATTTT. V usage is TRBV9 and J usage is TRBJ1-5, with 9 nucleotides matching TRBD1. CDR3 length: 15 amino acids. J lost 3 bases, V lost 7 bases, and 8 bases had no gene match. Germline V lookup: CDR1 SGDLS, CDR2 YYNGEE.

This clone was detected only once. This rearrangement joins TRBV5-1 to TRBJ2-7; 8 nucleotides line up with TRBD1. With V trimmed by 1 base and J by 2 bases, 5 bases remained unmatched. The length of the CDR3 is 15 residues. Germline V gene sequence: CDR1 SGHRS, CDR2 YFSETQ. CDR3 bases: TGCGCCAGCAGCTTGTCGACAGGGGAGACCTACGAGCAGTACTTC. It yields the protein CASSLSTGETYEQYF. The complete variable domain, with remaining parts taken from reference TRBV5-1 and TRBJ2-7, reads KAGVTQTPRYLIKTRGQQVTLSCSPISGHRSVSWYQQTPGQGLQFLFEYFSETQRNKGNFPGRFSGRQFSNSRSEMNVSTLELGDSALYLCASSLSTGETYEQYFGPGTRLTVT.